This T cell receptor (beta chain) was obtained from a study of T-cell reconstitution after alpha-beta-depleted transplantation in children. Trimming shortened V by 7 bases and J by 2 bases, and 8 bases separated the two germline ends. Germline CDR1 and CDR2: MNHNY and SVGAGI (reference sequence). The CDR3 has 12 amino acids. For TCRbeta, the library was prepared with unique molecular identifiers. A single record per CDR3 protein comes from TCRdb applying MiXCR to the PCR reads. The sample contains about a million distinct CDR3 sequences, roughly 31% of which appear only once. The receptor's source is a boy younger than two who had a stem cell transplant for SCID, so the T cells may come from the graft donor. The rearrangement uses TRBV6-6 and TRBJ2-5; D uncertain. The input for sequencing was PBMCs, mostly from graft donor cells, taken 360 days after TCRalphabeta/CD19-depleted stem cell transplant. The CDR3 region is CASKSHQETQYF. CDR3 sequence (DNA): TGTGCCAGCAAAAGCCATCAAGAGACCCAGTACTTC.